This T cell receptor beta chain was sequenced for a study of cytomegalovirus exposure and HLA in healthy donors. Primers: 60 Vbeta forward and 13 Jbeta reverse. TCRdb's table, derived via immunoSEQ multiplex PCR, lists solely in-frame clones and lacks some. The sample lists roughly 150,000 clones, about three quarters occurring once. V gave up 1 base and J gave up 9 bases, with 19 bases separating them. The CDR3 is made up of 17 amino acids. Germline CDR1 reads LGHNT; CDR2 reads FRNRAP. The receptor comes from a man younger than 45 in good health and CMV-seropositive. The sequencing input was PBMCs. V is TRBV12-5 and J is TRBJ1-6, with D maybe TRBD1 (5 bases). This CDR3 reads CASGLDLGLAGGSPLHF. The DNA for the CDR3 is TGTGCTAGTGGTTTGGACCTCGGTTTGGCGGGGGGTTCACCCCTCCACTTT.